The 15 T cell receptor beta chains below come from one sample, sequenced in a study of blood T cell repertoires in COVID-19. Clones were sequenced by immunoSEQ multiplex PCR, and TCRdb holds only the in-frame ones, with some missing. The data hold fewer than 200,000 clones, with around nine tenths observed a single time. The sequenced material came from peripheral blood. The receptors were sampled from a woman in her seventies with COVID-19, enrolled during active disease.

CDR3 coding DNA: TGCAGTGCTAGTACTGCACAGGGTACTCAGCCCCAGCATTTT. It specifies CSASTAQGTQPQHF. V and J are TRBV20-1 and TRBJ1-5; possible D gene TRBD1, 6 bases. The ends were cut back, 3 bases at V and 6 bases at J, with 15 bases in the middle. The germline CDR1 and CDR2 sequences are DFQATT and SNEGSKA (reference sequence). The CDR3 length is 14 residues.

The chain employs TRBV2 and TRBJ2-7, with 11 bases aligning to TRBD2. Germline CDR1 and CDR2: SNHLY and FYNNEI. V was pared by 4 bases and J by 3 bases, with 5 bases of the junction left unmatched. The length of the CDR3 is 15 residues. DNA for the CDR3: TGTGCCAGCAGTGGACTAGCGGGATTCCTCTACGAGCAGTACTTC. It codes for CASSGLAGFLYEQYF. Complete variable domain (other parts from reference TRBV2 and TRBJ2-7): EPEVTQTPSHQVTQMGQEVILRCVPISNHLYFYWYRQILGQKVEFLVSFYNNEISEKSEIFDDQFSVERPDGSNFTLKIRSTKLEDSAMYFCASSGLAGFLYEQYFGPGTRLTVT.

On this clone itself: Sequence at one end of the junction differs from germline and may be a read error. This CDR3 is CASSPSGSGYNEQFF. The CDR3 DNA reads TGTGCTAGCAGCCCGAGCGGGAGTGGATACAATGAGCAGTTCTTC. The chain employs TRBV7-7 and TRBJ2-1, with 8 bases fitting TRBD2. The CDR3 is 15 amino acids. Germline V lookup: CDR1 SSHAT, CDR2 FNYEAQ (reference sequence). Using reference TRBV7-7 and TRBJ2-1 for the parts outside the CDR3, the full variable domain is GAGVSQSPRYKVTKRGQDVTLRCDPISSHATLYWYQQALGQGPEFLTYFNYEAQPDKSGLPSDRFSAERPEGSISTLTIQRTEQRDSAMYRCASSPSGSGYNEQFFGPGTRLTVL.

The V gene is TRBV28, the J gene TRBJ2-3, with D possibly TRBD1 on 6 matching bases. V was clipped by 8 bases and J by 2 bases, with 11 bases between them. CDR3 length: 13 amino acids. In germline, CDR1 is MDHEN, CDR2 SYDVKM. The CDR3: CASLDRLTDTQYF. For the CDR3, the DNA is TGTGCCAGCCTTGACAGGCTCACAGATACGCAGTATTTT.

V usage is TRBV5-6 and J usage is TRBJ2-7; possible D gene TRBD2, 5 bases. In germline, CDR1 is SGHDT, CDR2 YYEEEE. This CDR3 spans 14 amino acids. Between the trimmed V and J ends, which lost 2 bases and 2 bases, there was a span of 11 bases. CDR3 DNA sequence: TGTGCCAGCAGCTTAACAGACTATGCCTACGAGCAGTACTTC. It is translated as CASSLTDYAYEQYF. The entire variable domain, with the rest obtained from reference TRBV5-6 and TRBJ2-7, is as follows: DAGVTQSPTHLIKTRGQQVTLRCSPKSGHDTVSWYQQALGQGPQFIFQYYEEEERQRGNFPDRFSGHQFPNYSSELNVNALLLGDSALYLCASSLTDYAYEQYFGPGTRLTVT.

This CDR3 reads CASSGRHSTDTQYF. The CDR3 DNA reads as TGTGCCAGCTCCGGGAGACACAGCACAGATACGCAGTATTTT. V and J are TRBV9 and TRBJ2-3, with D tentatively TRBD2 (6 bases). CDR1 SGDLS and CDR2 YYNGEE come from the germline V gene. This CDR3 has 14 residues. Trimming took off 7 bases at V and 0 bases at J, with 12 bases between the two ends. The full variable domain, rest sourced from reference TRBV9 and TRBJ2-3, is DSGVTQTPKHLITATGQRVTLRCSPRSGDLSVYWYQQSLDQGLQFLIQYYNGEERAKGNILERFSAQQFPDLHSELNLSSLELGDSALYFCASSGRHSTDTQYFGPGTRLTVL.

The rearrangement uses TRBV11-1 and TRBJ1-5; D is ambiguous. V was pared by 1 base and J by 4 bases, with 5 bases between. The length of the CDR3 is 13 residues. The germline gives CDR1 SGHAT, CDR2 FQDESV (reference sequence). Here the CDR3 reads CASSLGPNQPQHF. CDR3 sequence (DNA): TGTGCCAGCAGCTTAGGGCCGAATCAGCCCCAGCATTTT.

This rearrangement joins TRBV21-1 to TRBJ1-2; the table's D call, TRBD1, has no DNA check behind it. TRBV21-1 counts as a pseudogene. The CDR3 contains 16 residues. CDR3 DNA: TGTGCCAGCAGCAAAACCTCGTCGCAGGGGAACTATGGCTACACCTTC. Protein: CASSKTSSQGNYGYTF.

The chain couples TRBV19 to TRBJ1-1, with D unclear. V was pared by 5 bases and J by 1 base, with 14 bases between. This CDR3 spans 15 amino acids. Germline CDR1 is LNHDA and CDR2 is SQIVND (reference sequence). CDR3 sequence (DNA): TGTGCCAGTAGTGGAGAGGGCGGTCGGAACACTGAAGCTTTCTTT. Amino acid sequence: CASSGEGGRNTEAFF.

This clone has a handful of counts. The rearrangement uses TRBV2 and TRBJ1-5, with D hard to call. This CDR3 comprises 12 residues. With 6 bases removed from V and 6 bases from J, the gap between germline ends came to 9 bases. Germline lookup yields CDR1 SNHLY and CDR2 FYNNEI. CDR3 amino acids: CASRRVSQPQHF. The CDR3, as DNA: TGTGCCAGCAGACGCGTGAGTCAGCCCCAGCATTTT.

V and J are TRBV28 and TRBJ1-4, with D maybe TRBD1 (5 bases). Germline CDR1 reads MDHEN; CDR2 reads SYDVKM. CDR3 length: 16 amino acids. V was clipped by 4 bases and J by 0 bases, with 12 bases between them. CDR3 sequence: CASSSWQTATNEKLFF. DNA of the CDR3: TGTGCCAGCAGTTCTTGGCAGACAGCAACTAATGAAAAACTGTTTTTT.

This rearrangement joins TRBV19 to TRBJ1-5, with TRBD1 identical over 8 bases. Per the germline V gene, CDR1 is LNHDA and CDR2 is SQIVND (reference sequence). After removal of 7 bases from V and 1 base from J, the junction contained 9 bases not matched to a gene. The CDR3 length is 16 residues. CDR3 loop: CASNPTRGQSNQPQHF. Written as DNA, the CDR3 is TGTGCCAGTAATCCAACCAGGGGGCAGAGCAATCAGCCCCAGCATTTT. Looking up the rest from reference TRBV19 and TRBJ1-5 gives the full variable domain: DGGITQSPKYLFRKEGQNVTLSCEQNLNHDAMYWYRQDPGQGLRLIYYSQIVNDFQKGDIAEGYSVSREKKESFPLTVTSAQKNPTAFYLCASNPTRGQSNQPQHFGDGTRLSIL.

V gene TRBV28 combines with J gene TRBJ1-2; D may be TRBD1 (6 bases). This CDR3 is built from 12 residues. CDR1 is MDHEN, CDR2 SYDVKM, per germline. V gave up 3 bases and J gave up 7 bases, with 9 bases separating them. The CDR3 DNA sequence: TGTGCCAGCAGTTTTGACAGGCCTGGCTACACCTTC. It yields the protein CASSFDRPGYTF.

This chain connects TRBV6-6 to TRBJ1-6; no definite D call. The V end lost 7 bases, the J end lost 7 bases, and 5 bases lay between the germline ends. This CDR3 comprises 11 residues. Germline values: CDR1 MNHNY, CDR2 SVGAGI (reference sequence). The CDR3 is CASNGNSPLHF. CDR3 nucleotide sequence: TGTGCCAGCAACGGGAATTCACCCCTCCACTTT.

This clone has just one count. The V call is TRBV7-2, the J call TRBJ2-5; possibly TRBD1 for D (5 bases). Trimming stripped 2 bases from V and 0 bases from J, with 10 bases between. Germline values: CDR1 SGHTA, CDR2 FQGNSA. The CDR3 extends over 15 amino acids. This CDR3 is CASSLLGAYQETQYF. Written as DNA, the CDR3 is TGTGCCAGCAGCTTACTAGGGGCGTACCAAGAGACCCAGTACTTC.